One sample yielded the 25 T cell receptor beta chains listed below, sequenced in a study of identical twins. TCRdb redid the calling of the 5' RACE reads with MiXCR, one entry per CDR3 protein. The sample includes roughly 1.6 million distinct CDR3 sequences, about 32% seen only once; the top ten take over 0.25%. Sequencing used cord blood. Every receptor here comes from a newborn girl in good health.

This chain uses TRBV5-6 with TRBJ2-3, with 14 bases fitting TRBD2. V was clipped by 0 bases and J by 2 bases; unmatched bases: 23. CDR1 is SGHDT, CDR2 YYEEEE, per germline. The CDR3 extends over 24 amino acids. The DNA for the CDR3 is TGTGCCAGCAGCTTGGTTTGGACAATTGGGGGACTAGCGGGGGCTACATCTGACACAGATACGCAGTATTTT. Protein: CASSLVWTIGGLAGATSDTDTQYF.

This clonotype was counted a few times. The genes are TRBV5-1 and TRBJ2-5; perhaps TRBD2 as D (6 bases). CDR1 and CDR2 from the germline V gene are SGHRS and YFSETQ. With 0 bases removed from V and 5 bases from J, the gap between germline ends came to 11 bases. The CDR3 contains 14 residues. The CDR3 DNA reads TGCGCCAGCAGCTTGGTCGGGAGAGGGGAGACCCAGTACTTC. Its translation is CASSLVGRGETQYF.

This rearrangement joins TRBV25-1 to TRBJ1-1; TRBD1 matches at 12 bases. This CDR3 comprises 16 residues. Losses at the gene ends were 2 bases for V and 3 bases for J; bases not matched to a gene: 4. Germline CDR1 is MGHDK and CDR2 is SYGVNS. This CDR3 reads CASSEIGDRGHTEAFF. CDR3 DNA: TGTGCCAGCAGTGAAATAGGGGACAGGGGGCACACTGAAGCTTTCTTT.

CDR3 loop: CASSVTGTISYNEQFF. CDR3 DNA sequence: TGTGCCAGCAGTGTAACCGGGACGATCTCCTACAATGAGCAGTTCTTC. The gene calls are TRBV28 and TRBJ2-1; D possibly uses TRBD1 or TRBD2 (5 bases each). This CDR3 is built from 16 residues. Germline V CDR1 and CDR2: MDHEN, SYDVKM. Trimming removed 5 bases from V and 0 bases from J, with 14 bases in between.

This clonotype has just a few counts. V usage is TRBV20-1 and J usage is TRBJ2-7; TRBD2 aligns across 12 bases. CDR1 DFQATT and CDR2 SNEGSKA come from the germline V gene (reference sequence). V lost 3 bases and J lost 6; bases outside the gene matches: 9. The CDR3 covers 15 residues. The CDR3 region is CSASLPRTSGAEQYF. The CDR3 DNA reads TGCAGTGCTAGTTTACCCCGGACTAGCGGGGCCGAGCAGTACTTC.

This clonotype was observed a few times. The genes are TRBV20-1 and TRBJ2-7; D possibly corresponds to TRBD1 (5 bases). V shed 3 bases and J shed 3 bases, with 18 bases lying between them. There are 15 residues in the CDR3. The germline V gene has CDR1 DFQATT and CDR2 SNEGSKA (reference sequence). CDR3 bases: TGCAGTGCTAGGGGTAACAGGCGCTTCTTCTACGAGCAGTACTTC. It yields the protein CSARGNRRFFYEQYF.

V is TRBV27 and J is TRBJ1-4; TRBD1 aligns across 7 bases. V trimming: 5 bases; J trimming: 4 bases; junction bases outside the gene matches: 10. CDR1 and CDR2 (germline): MNHEY, SMNVEV (reference sequence). The CDR3 contains 16 residues. Written as DNA, the CDR3 is TGTGCCAGCAGTGACCAATCGGGACAGAATAATGAAAAACTGTTTTTT. Its protein is CASSDQSGQNNEKLFF.

The chain uses TRBV7-8 and TRBJ1-5; D unclear. The length of the CDR3 is 15 residues. Germline V gives CDR1 SGHVS, CDR2 FQNEAQ. V was trimmed by 6 bases and J by 3 bases, leaving 15 bases between them. The CDR3 loop is CASSPPRRVNQPQHF. The CDR3 bases are TGTGCCAGCAGTCCCCCGCGCAGAGTCAATCAGCCCCAGCATTTT.

V usage is TRBV2 and J usage is TRBJ2-7; perhaps TRBD1 as D (6 bases). The CDR3 runs 11 residues. CDR1 and CDR2 (germline): SNHLY, FYNNEI. Trimming left V 6 bases short and J 7 bases short, with 10 bases between. CDR3 in DNA: TGTGCCAGCAGGACGACAGGAGAGCAGTACTTC. It translates to CASRTTGEQYF.

The chain uses TRBV10-3 and TRBJ2-5; 11 bases map to TRBD2. There are 15 residues in the CDR3. CDR1 and CDR2 (germline): ENHRY, SYGVKD. The ends lost 2 bases at V and 3 bases at J; junction bases unmatched: 2. The CDR3 DNA is TGTGCCATCAGTGAGACTAGCGGGAGCAAAGAGACCCAGTACTTC. It translates to CAISETSGSKETQYF.

This clonotype was recorded a few times. This sequence joins TRBV4-2 and TRBJ1-1, with 11 positions matching TRBD1. This CDR3 has 16 amino acids. Germline V gives CDR1 LGHNA, CDR2 YNFKEQ. V shed 4 bases, J shed 1 base, and the junction held 5 bases outside the gene matches. CDR3 protein: CASSLRTGGENTEAFF. In nucleotides, the CDR3 is TGTGCCAGCAGCCTTCGGACAGGGGGCGAGAACACTGAAGCTTTCTTT.

Remarks on this clonotype: The junction departs from the called germline gene at one end, perhaps through a read error. V usage is TRBV4-1 and J usage is TRBJ2-4; 8 positions agree with TRBD2. The CDR3 runs 15 residues. Germline values: CDR1 MGHRA, CDR2 YSYEKL. CDR3 coding DNA: TGCGCCGGCAGCCCTCAGCGGGAGACCAAAAACATTCAGTACTTC. Amino acid sequence: CAGSPQRETKNIQYF.

This clonotype turned up a few times. The V gene is TRBV7-9, the J gene TRBJ1-3; TRBD1 matches at 7 bases. The germline V gene encodes CDR1 SEHNR and CDR2 FQNEAQ (reference sequence). The CDR3 runs 15 residues. V lost 1 base, J lost 4 bases, and 4 bases stayed unmatched. The CDR3 DNA is TGTGCCAGCAGCTTAGGGACAGGACTAGGAAACACCATATATTTT. It codes for CASSLGTGLGNTIYF.

This clonotype has a count of ten or more. The chain joins TRBV27 to TRBJ2-7; TRBD2 aligns across 10 bases. CDR1 is MNHEY, CDR2 SMNVEV, per germline (reference sequence). Germline trimming cut 1 base from V and 6 bases from J; bases unmatched to any gene: 6. There are 15 residues in the CDR3. CDR3 nucleotide sequence: TGTGCCAGCAGTTTATTAGGGCTAGCGGGGGCCGAGCAGTACTTC. Protein: CASSLLGLAGAEQYF.

This clonotype was picked up a small number of times. J is TRBJ2-7 and V is TRBV4-2, with TRBD2 matching over 9 bases. Germline V gives CDR1 LGHNA, CDR2 YNFKEQ. The trim removed 0 bases at V and 3 bases at J, leaving 9 bases unmatched. The CDR3 covers 17 residues. The CDR3 DNA reads TGTGCCAGCAGCCAAGATCGTCCCCGGACTAGCGACTACGAGCAGTACTTC. Protein sequence: CASSQDRPRTSDYEQYF.

This clonotype was counted a single time. The chain links TRBV7-8 to TRBJ2-5; possibly TRBD1 or TRBD2 for D (6 bases each). Trimming cost V 4 bases and J 13 bases, with 16 bases left between them. This CDR3 contains 12 residues. CDR1 and CDR2 from the germline V gene are SGHVS and FQNEAQ. CDR3 in DNA: TGTGCCAGCAGCTCGTACAGGGACGGGGGGTACTTC. Amino acids: CASSSYRDGGYF.

This clonotype has a count of ten or more. The chain uses TRBV7-2 and TRBJ2-3, with 8 positions matching TRBD1. The junction had 4 bases not matched to a gene; V was cut back by 0 bases and J by 2 bases. Germline values: CDR1 SGHTA, CDR2 FQGNSA. This CDR3 is built from 16 residues. The CDR3 DNA is TGTGCCAGCAGCTTAGCTGGGACAGGTGTCACAGATACGCAGTATTTT. Protein product: CASSLAGTGVTDTQYF.

The rearrangement uses TRBV11-2 and TRBJ2-7, with D unclear. Trimming took 1 base from V and 7 from J, leaving 14 bases between them. The CDR3 is made up of 14 amino acids. Germline loops: CDR1 SGHAT, CDR2 FQNNGV. DNA of the CDR3: TGTGCCAGCAGCTTAGGTGGCGCCTGCAATGAGCAGTACTTC. It specifies CASSLGGACNEQYF.

This clonotype was counted a few times. This chain joins TRBV5-1 and TRBJ2-5; a possible D gene is TRBD1 (6 bases). CDR1 and CDR2 (germline): SGHRS, YFSETQ. The CDR3 has 14 residues. Trimming cost V 2 bases and J 1 base, with 9 bases left between them. The CDR3 sequence is CASSFMTGQETQYF. CDR3 nucleotide sequence: TGCGCCAGCAGCTTTATGACAGGCCAAGAGACCCAGTACTTC.

This clonotype has at least ten counts. The genes are TRBV4-2 and TRBJ2-3, with 9 bases lining up with TRBD1. This CDR3 is built from 16 residues. V was pared by 3 bases and J by 6 bases, with 10 bases of the junction left unmatched. In germline, CDR1 is LGHNA, CDR2 YNFKEQ. The CDR3 is CASSQTTGGLRDTQYF. The CDR3 coding sequence is TGTGCCAGCAGCCAGACGACAGGGGGACTCAGGGATACGCAGTATTTT.

There are a few counts of this clonotype. The genes are TRBV6-2 or TRBV6-3 and TRBJ2-5; D is possibly TRBD2 (6 bases). This CDR3 spans 14 amino acids. V was clipped by 6 bases and J by 5 bases, with 16 bases between them. Germline V gene sequence: CDR1 MNHEY, CDR2 SVGEGT. The CDR3 here is CASRPRLEGETQYF. The CDR3 region has the DNA TGTGCCAGCAGACCAAGACTAGAGGGGGAGACCCAGTACTTC.

This clonotype was recorded a few times. The rearrangement uses TRBV6-6 and TRBJ2-7; 7 nucleotides match TRBD1. The junction had 11 bases not matched to a gene; V was cut back by 6 bases and J by 3 bases. Germline-derived CDR1 and CDR2 are MNHNY and SVGAGI (reference sequence). This CDR3 has 15 amino acids. CDR3 amino acids: CASSHQTGLSYEQYF. CDR3 bases: TGTGCCAGCAGCCACCAGACAGGGCTGAGCTACGAGCAGTACTTC.

The V call is TRBV7-9, the J call TRBJ2-7; 12 bases align to TRBD1. V lost 0 bases and J lost 0; bases outside the gene matches: 3. Germline CDR1 is SEHNR and CDR2 is FQNEAQ (reference sequence). This CDR3 has 17 amino acids. The CDR3 DNA is TGTGCCAGCAGCTTAGCGGGGACAGGGGGCACCTCCTACGAGCAGTACTTC. Its protein is CASSLAGTGGTSYEQYF.

This clonotype was picked up a small number of times. The chain couples TRBV10-3 to TRBJ2-1; 9 bases fit TRBD2. Per the germline V gene, CDR1 is ENHRY and CDR2 is SYGVKD. The CDR3 sequence is 15 residues long. The V gene end was trimmed by 8 bases and the J gene end by 6 bases; junction bases not matched to a gene: 11. The CDR3 DNA reads as TGTGCCATCCGGGGGGCCGGGACTAGCCCCAATGAGCAGTTCTTC. It specifies CAIRGAGTSPNEQFF.

This clonotype has a count of ten or more. The gene calls are TRBV27 and TRBJ2-3; tentatively, D is TRBD2 (5 bases). Germline values: CDR1 MNHEY, CDR2 SMNVEV (reference sequence). This CDR3 spans 12 amino acids. The V gene lost 6 bases and the J gene lost 9 bases, with 13 bases spanning the gap. CDR3 in amino acids: CASSQSRGTQYF. CDR3 sequence (DNA): TGTGCCAGCAGCCAATCTCGAGGGACGCAGTATTTT.